Sequencing of this TCR beta chain was carried out in a study of blood T cell repertoires in COVID-19. Trimming pared 1 base from V and 9 bases from J, leaving 14 bases between. The CDR3 covers 14 residues. The germline V gene encodes CDR1 SGDLS and CDR2 YYNGEE. This clone was detected a few times. Sequenced by immunoSEQ multiplex PCR; TCRdb stores in-frame clones only, minus some. The table shows about 100,000 clones, with roughly 85% occurring only once. The material sequenced was peripheral blood. This sequence was found in a man aged 65 to 85 with active or convalescent COVID-19. This chain joins TRBV9 and TRBJ2-1; D is perhaps TRBD1 (5 bases). CDR3 residues: CASSVRGLAGEQFF. In DNA, the CDR3 is TGTGCCAGCAGCGTAAGGGGTTTGGCTGGTGAGCAGTTCTTC.